The 32 T cell receptor beta chains below were found in one sample sequenced in a study of neurological immune-mediated disorders. TCRdb re-called the 5' RACE reads with MiXCR, one entry per CDR3 protein. The table includes 50,000 or so distinct CDR3 sequences, 10% detected once. Material for sequencing was PBMCs. The receptors come from a woman aged 40-49 years with HTLV-1-associated myelopathy (HAM/TSP).

This clonotype was recorded at least ten times. The chain joins TRBV4-1 to TRBJ2-7, with TRBD1 identical over 8 bases. Trimming at V came to 2 bases and at J to 4 bases, leaving 10 bases not matched to a gene. The length of the CDR3 is 16 residues. Germline-derived CDR1 and CDR2 are MGHRA and YSYEKL. The CDR3 loop reads CASSQSFSGTGYEQYF. The CDR3 coding sequence is TGCGCCAGCAGCCAATCATTCTCCGGGACAGGATACGAGCAGTACTTC.

This clonotype appeared many times. The chain combines TRBV7-2 with TRBJ1-5, with D possibly matching TRBD1 (5 bases). The V and J ends lost 5 bases and 5 bases respectively, with 16 bases between them. Per germline, CDR1 SGHTA and CDR2 FQGNSA. The CDR3 consists of 15 residues. CDR3 region: CASSKQALGDQPQHF. As DNA, the CDR3 is TGTGCCAGCAGCAAACAGGCCTTGGGGGATCAGCCCCAGCATTTT.

This clonotype was detected ten times or more. The chain links TRBV5-1 to TRBJ2-2; 7 bases align to TRBD1. Germline values: CDR1 SGHRS, CDR2 YFSETQ. V shed 4 bases, J shed 7 bases, and the junction held 7 bases outside the gene matches. The CDR3 consists of 14 residues. DNA for the CDR3: TGCGCCAGCAGCCCCCGACAGGGTAACGGGGAGCTGTTTTTT. This sequence encodes CASSPRQGNGELFF.

This clonotype was picked up many times. The CDR3 sequence is CASSPDRISTDTQYF. The DNA of the CDR3 is TGTGCCAGCTCACCGGACAGGATAAGCACAGATACGCAGTATTTT. The chain joins TRBV18 to TRBJ2-3; 7 bases are a match to TRBD1. Per germline, CDR1 KGHSH and CDR2 LQKENI. V was pared by 3 bases and J by 0 bases, with 3 bases of the junction left unmatched. The CDR3 extends over 15 amino acids.

This clonotype was seen many times. The chain joins TRBV18 to TRBJ2-1, with D hard to call. CDR1 is KGHSH, CDR2 LQKENI, per germline. This CDR3 is 16 amino acids long. V lost 5 bases and J 3 bases, leaving 17 bases between the germline ends. CDR3 amino acids: CASSVSGPGNYNEQFF. DNA of the CDR3: TGTGCCAGCTCAGTCAGTGGGCCAGGTAACTACAATGAGCAGTTCTTC.

The sample holds many counts of this clonotype. The chain recombines TRBV6-2 or TRBV6-3 with TRBJ1-5, with D possibly TRBD1 on 5 matching bases. This CDR3 comprises 16 residues. V was cut by 2 bases and J by 3 bases, with 14 bases left in between. Germline V gene lookup returns CDR1 MNHEY and CDR2 SVGEGT. The CDR3 sequence: CASSYLGTGPNQPQHF. The CDR3 coding sequence is TGTGCCAGCAGTTACCTCGGGACGGGGCCCAATCAGCCCCAGCATTTT.

The V gene is TRBV20-1, the J gene TRBJ2-3, with a weak D call TRBD1 (6 bases). V dropped 0 bases and J dropped 4 bases, with 11 bases sitting between them. This CDR3 comprises 14 residues. Germline CDR1 is DFQATT and CDR2 is SNEGSKA (reference sequence). CDR3 region: CSARDLKGADTQYF. In DNA form, the CDR3 reads TGCAGTGCTAGAGACTTGAAGGGGGCAGATACGCAGTATTTT.

This clonotype was seen ten or more times. The chain is built from TRBV20-1 and TRBJ2-5, with D possibly TRBD1 on 6 matching bases. Germline CDR1 reads DFQATT; CDR2 reads SNEGSKA (reference sequence). V lost 1 base, J lost 4 bases, and 10 bases lay in between. The length of the CDR3 is 13 residues. The CDR3 protein is CSARGQGRETQYF. The CDR3 DNA sequence: TGCAGTGCTAGAGGGCAGGGGAGAGAGACCCAGTACTTC.

This clonotype was counted at least ten times. This chain uses TRBV21-1 with TRBJ2-4; the D call TRBD2 from the table was never checked on the DNA. TRBV21-1 is labeled a pseudogene. The CDR3 is 18 residues long. The CDR3 loop is CASSKGKTSEEAKNIQYF. CDR3 DNA: TGTGCCAGCAGCAAAGGGAAGACTAGCGAGGAGGCCAAAAACATTCAGTACTTC.

This clonotype was detected ten times or more. This CDR3 is CASSSGKAGPEDGYTF. The CDR3 DNA follows: TGCGCCAGCAGCTCCGGCAAGGCTGGACCCGAGGATGGCTACACCTTC. The rearrangement joins TRBV5-1 to TRBJ1-2; D call uncertain. Germline CDR1 reads SGHRS; CDR2 reads YFSETQ. Trimming took 3 bases from V and 6 from J, leaving 21 bases between them. The CDR3 length is 16 residues.

This clonotype occurred a few times. V is TRBV29-1 and J is TRBJ1-4; D remains ambiguous. Germline loops: CDR1 SQVTM, CDR2 ANQGSEA. The CDR3 covers 12 residues. Deletions cut 4 bases from V and 6 bases from J, with 9 bases between. The CDR3 is CSVGGWDEKLFF. CDR3 nucleotides: TGCAGCGTTGGGGGATGGGATGAAAAACTGTTTTTT.

In this sample, this clonotype turned up many times. The chain joins TRBV2 to TRBJ2-6, with a tentative D call TRBD2 (6 bases). From germline, CDR1 is SNHLY and CDR2 FYNNEI. V gave up 7 bases and J gave up 0 bases, with 19 bases separating them. This CDR3 has 18 residues. The CDR3 sequence is CASTLLSWTNSGANVLTF. CDR3 DNA: TGTGCCAGCACTCTCCTCTCGTGGACTAACTCTGGGGCCAACGTCCTGACTTTC.

This chain joins TRBV27 and TRBJ1-1; the D is unclear. The CDR3 length is 14 residues. CDR1 and CDR2 (germline): MNHEY, SMNVEV (reference sequence). The V end lost 6 bases, the J end lost 8 bases, and 19 bases lay between the germline ends. In nucleotides, the CDR3 is TGTGCCAGCAGAGCGCCAGGCTTCCCAACCGAAGCTTTCTTT. It is translated as CASRAPGFPTEAFF.

In its sample, this clonotype was seen many times. This sequence joins TRBV18 and TRBJ2-2; no clear D gene. Deletions cut 0 bases from V and 4 bases from J, with 9 bases between. This CDR3 contains 15 residues. CDR1 and CDR2 from the germline V gene are KGHSH and LQKENI. CDR3 residues: CASSPPGRATGELFF. In DNA form, the CDR3 reads TGTGCCAGCTCACCACCTGGACGAGCCACCGGGGAGCTGTTTTTT.

This clonotype was found many times. The chain has TRBV20-1 and TRBJ2-1, with TRBD2 matching 8 bases. The germline CDR1 and CDR2 sequences are DFQATT and SNEGSKA (reference sequence). V shed 3 bases and J 8 bases; nucleotides not matched to a gene: 9. The length of the CDR3 is 14 residues. The CDR3 bases are TGCAGTGCTAGTCTACGGGGGGGTTCACATGAGCAGTTCTTC. Translating it yields CSASLRGGSHEQFF.

This clonotype was counted only a few times. J is TRBJ2-1 and V is TRBV30; D gene ambiguous. With 8 bases removed from V and 5 bases from J, the gap between germline ends came to 10 bases. This CDR3 is built from 11 residues. The germline CDR1 and CDR2 sequences are GTSNPN and SVGIG (reference sequence). The CDR3 DNA follows: TGTGCCGCCTCAGCGAACAATGAGCAGTTCTTC. Its protein is CAASANNEQFF. The whole variable domain, remainder taken from reference TRBV30 and TRBJ2-1, is SQTIHQWPATLVQPVGSPLSLECTVEGTSNPNLYWYRQAAGRGLQLLFYSVGIGQISSEVPQNLSASRPQDRQFILSSKKLLLSDSGFYLCAASANNEQFFGPGTRLTVL.

This clonotype was counted at least ten times. The CDR3 spells CASSEHYTGELFF. CDR3 in DNA: TGCGCCAGCAGTGAACACTACACCGGGGAGCTGTTTTTT. The V gene is TRBV10-1, the J gene TRBJ2-2; D ambiguous. Between the trimmed V and J ends, which lost 3 bases and 3 bases, there was a span of 5 bases. Germline V gene lookup returns CDR1 WNHNN and CDR2 SYGVQD (reference sequence). The CDR3 is 13 amino acids.

In its sample, this clonotype was seen many times. The chain has TRBV7-2 and TRBJ1-1; 8 bases line up with TRBD1. Germline CDR1 reads SGHTA; CDR2 reads FQGNSA. V dropped 6 bases and J dropped 5; count of bases not matched to a gene: 11. CDR3 length equals 15 residues. The chain's CDR3 is CASRYPGGAGTEAFF. The CDR3 DNA is TGTGCCAGCAGGTATCCAGGGGGCGCGGGAACTGAAGCTTTCTTT.

This clonotype was picked up many times. J is TRBJ1-2 and V is TRBV29-1, with no clear D. The CDR3 is 12 residues long. CDR1 and CDR2 (germline): SQVTM, ANQGSEA. Between the trimmed V and J ends, which lost 6 bases and 6 bases, there was a span of 14 bases. CDR3 loop: CSVADPMDGYTF. The CDR3 DNA reads TGCAGCGTCGCGGACCCGATGGATGGCTACACCTTC. The entire variable domain, with the rest obtained from reference TRBV29-1 and TRBJ1-2, is as follows: SAVISQKPSRDICQRGTSLTIQCQVDSQVTMMFWYRQQPGQSLTLIATANQGSEATYESGFVIDKFPISRPNLTFSTLTVSNMSPEDSSIYLCSVADPMDGYTFGSGTRLTVV.

The table lists this clonotype with many counts. The J gene is TRBJ2-7, the V gene TRBV29-1, with D maybe TRBD2 (5 bases). Germline V gives CDR1 SQVTM, CDR2 ANQGSEA. This CDR3 has 12 residues. Trimming left V 4 bases short and J 4 bases short, with 11 bases between. This CDR3 is CSVASPGYEQYF. As DNA, the CDR3 is TGCAGCGTTGCATCCCCGGGGTACGAGCAGTACTTC.

The rearrangement joins TRBV5-1 to TRBJ2-3, with 8 bases aligning to TRBD1. There are 15 residues in the CDR3. The germline CDR1 and CDR2 sequences are SGHRS and YFSETQ. Trimming at V came to 4 bases and at J to 7 bases, leaving 11 bases not matched to a gene. The CDR3 sequence: CASSVTGGGANTQYF. The CDR3 DNA reads as TGCGCCAGCAGCGTTACAGGGGGTGGTGCAAATACGCAGTATTTT. Together with reference TRBV5-1 and TRBJ2-3, the CDR3 gives the full variable domain: KAGVTQTPRYLIKTRGQQVTLSCSPISGHRSVSWYQQTPGQGLQFLFEYFSETQRNKGNFPGRFSGRQFSNSRSEMNVSTLELGDSALYLCASSVTGGGANTQYFGPGTRLTVL.

This clonotype has at least ten counts. The chain employs TRBV5-5 and TRBJ1-2; 9 positions match TRBD1. Losses at the gene ends were 4 bases for V and 7 bases for J; bases not matched to a gene: 11. In germline, CDR1 is SGHKS, CDR2 YYEKEE (reference sequence). The CDR3 contains 15 residues. CDR3 sequence reads: CASSTRQGVGSGYTF. CDR3 coding DNA: TGTGCCAGCAGCACCCGACAGGGGGTCGGAAGTGGCTACACCTTC.

The V gene is TRBV4-3, the J gene TRBJ2-7, with 13 bases that match TRBD2. This CDR3 is 14 amino acids long. Germline V gene data show CDR1 as LGHNA and CDR2 as YSLEER. Losses at the gene ends were 4 bases for V and 5 bases for J; bases not matched to a gene: 2. In DNA form, the CDR3 reads TGCGCCAGCAGCCGACTAGCGGGGGGTGACGAGCAGTACTTC. Translated, it gives CASSRLAGGDEQYF.

This chain links TRBV5-1 with TRBJ2-5; D is undetermined. Germline CDR1 is SGHRS and CDR2 is YFSETQ. The CDR3 spans 14 residues. V was pared by 1 base and J by 0 bases, with 7 bases between. CDR3 nucleotide sequence: TGCGCCAGCAGCTTGATCTCGAACCAAGAGACCCAGTACTTC. It is translated as CASSLISNQETQYF.

This clonotype was detected many times. The V call is TRBV20-1, the J call TRBJ1-4; 8 bases align to TRBD1. Germline V CDR1 and CDR2: DFQATT, SNEGSKA (reference sequence). The CDR3 loop spans 14 amino acids. V shed 4 bases and J 6 bases; nucleotides not matched to a gene: 7. CDR3 protein: CSATSDREDEKLFF. The CDR3 DNA is TGCAGTGCTACGTCGGACAGGGAGGATGAAAAACTGTTTTTT.

As concerns this clonotype: The junction shows a germline mismatch at one end, possibly a read error. This chain uses TRBV3-1 with TRBJ2-7; perhaps TRBD1 as D (6 bases). Looked up from germline, CDR1 is LGHDT and CDR2 is YNNKEL (reference sequence). The CDR3 has 14 amino acids. CDR3 protein: CASSHRDFSFEQYF. The CDR3 nucleotides are TGTGCCAGCAGTCACAGGGATTTTTCCTTCGAGCAGTACTTC.

This clonotype came up a few times. This chain links TRBV5-5 with TRBJ2-2; TRBD2 aligns across 13 bases. J was trimmed by 6 bases and V by 2 bases; bases with no gene match: 1. Per the germline V gene, CDR1 is SGHKS and CDR2 is YYEKEE (reference sequence). The CDR3 has 15 residues. In DNA, the CDR3 is TGTGCCAGCAGCTTCGGGACTAGCGGGGCCGGGGAGCTGTTTTTT. It encodes CASSFGTSGAGELFF.

This clonotype has ten or more counts. V is TRBV5-1 and J is TRBJ2-5; D is undetermined. The V end was cut by 3 bases, the J end by 1 base, with 7 bases between. The CDR3 has 13 amino acids. In germline, CDR1 is SGHRS, CDR2 YFSETQ. This CDR3 reads CASSSVPQETQYF. DNA of the CDR3: TGCGCCAGCAGCTCGGTCCCCCAAGAGACCCAGTACTTC.

This clonotype was counted many times. This rearrangement joins TRBV5-1 to TRBJ1-3, with TRBD1 matching 7 bases. The CDR3 loop spans 17 amino acids. The ends lost 1 base at V and 0 bases at J; junction bases unmatched: 7. The V gene's germline CDR1 is SGHRS and CDR2 YFSETQ. CDR3 DNA: TGCGCCAGCAGCTTGAAACCAGGGGGGAGCTCTGGAAACACCATATATTTT. It is translated as CASSLKPGGSSGNTIYF.

This chain links TRBV20-1 with TRBJ2-3, with a weak D call TRBD2 (7 bases). The CDR3 is 16 residues long. The V and J ends lost 6 bases and 6 bases respectively, with 25 bases between them. CDR1 and CDR2 from the germline V gene are DFQATT and SNEGSKA (reference sequence). In DNA, the CDR3 is TGCAGTGCCAAAGTCTTTACGGGGGGCCCGGGGGATACGCAGTATTTT. Amino acids: CSAKVFTGGPGDTQYF.

This clonotype was observed many times. The rearrangement uses TRBV20-1 and TRBJ2-3, with TRBD2 matching 10 bases. V was clipped by 3 bases and J by 7 bases; unmatched bases: 7. The CDR3 covers 14 residues. Germline V gene sequence: CDR1 DFQATT, CDR2 SNEGSKA (reference sequence). CDR3 nucleotide sequence: TGCAGTGCTAGCCAAGCGGGGGGGCGGAATACGCAGTATTTT. The encoded protein is CSASQAGGRNTQYF.

This clonotype was detected many times. The chain is built from TRBV3-1 and TRBJ1-4, with 10 bases identical to TRBD1. V trimming: 0 bases; J trimming: 5 bases; junction bases outside the gene matches: 3. The CDR3 consists of 16 residues. Germline V gene data show CDR1 as LGHDT and CDR2 as YNNKEL (reference sequence). CDR3 DNA: TGTGCCAGCAGCCAAGATTCGACAGGGGGCAATGAAAAACTGTTTTTT. It codes for CASSQDSTGGNEKLFF.